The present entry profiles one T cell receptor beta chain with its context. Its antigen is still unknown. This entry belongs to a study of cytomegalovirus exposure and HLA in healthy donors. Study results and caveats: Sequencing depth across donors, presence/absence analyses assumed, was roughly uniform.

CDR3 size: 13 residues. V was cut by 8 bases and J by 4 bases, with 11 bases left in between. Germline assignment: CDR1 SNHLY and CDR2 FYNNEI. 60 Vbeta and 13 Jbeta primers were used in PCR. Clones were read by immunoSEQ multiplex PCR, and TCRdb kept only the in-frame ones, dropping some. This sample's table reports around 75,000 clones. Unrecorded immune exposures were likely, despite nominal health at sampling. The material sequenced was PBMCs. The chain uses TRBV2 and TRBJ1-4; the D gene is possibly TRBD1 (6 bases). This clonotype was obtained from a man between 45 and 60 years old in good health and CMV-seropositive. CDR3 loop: CASHRDHNEKLFF. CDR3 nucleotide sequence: TGTGCCAGCCACAGGGACCATAATGAAAAACTGTTTTTT. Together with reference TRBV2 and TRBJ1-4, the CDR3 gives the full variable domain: EPEVTQTPSHQVTQMGQEVILRCVPISNHLYFYWYRQILGQKVEFLVSFYNNEISEKSEIFDDQFSVERPDGSNFTLKIRSTKLEDSAMYFCASHRDHNEKLFFGSGTQLSVL.